One sample yielded the 12 T cell receptor beta chains listed below, sequenced in a study of cytomegalovirus exposure and HLA in healthy donors. The PCR was carried out with 60 Vbeta primers and 13 Jbeta primers. Produced via immunoSEQ multiplex PCR; TCRdb's table is partial and in-frame only. The sample includes about 97,000 clones, 75% to 85% of them seen just once. The sample taken for sequencing was PBMCs. Every receptor here comes from a male donor in good health and CMV-seropositive.

This chain joins TRBV6-4 and TRBJ2-1; D may be TRBD1 (5 bases). CDR3 length: 15 amino acids. Germline V lookup: CDR1 MRHNA, CDR2 SNTAGT. Trimming shortened V by 3 bases and J by 4 bases, and 13 bases separated the two germline ends. Written as DNA, the CDR3 is TGTGCCAGCAGTGATCTCGCAGGGTCGTACAATGAGCAGTTCTTC. Protein: CASSDLAGSYNEQFF.

The genes are TRBV2 and TRBJ2-7; 9 nucleotides line up with TRBD1. The CDR3 covers 14 residues. The germline V gene has CDR1 SNHLY and CDR2 FYNNEI. With V trimmed by 7 bases and J by 6 bases, 10 bases remained unmatched. The CDR3 loop is CASKIGTGSGEQYF. DNA of the CDR3: TGTGCCAGCAAGATCGGGACAGGGTCGGGCGAGCAGTACTTC.

The V gene is TRBV23-1, the J gene TRBJ1-2, with 9 bases matching TRBD1. TRBV23-1 is recorded as an ORF, its role being uncertain. This CDR3 comprises 14 residues. V shed 7 bases, J shed 2 bases, and the junction held 5 bases outside the gene matches. The CDR3 coding sequence is TGCGCCAGCATACCGGGACAGGGAAACTATGGCTACACCTTC. Amino acids: CASIPGQGNYGYTF.

The chain links TRBV30 to TRBJ2-5; D may be TRBD1 (6 bases). The DNA end favors TRBJ2-7, so the J call may be wrong. The CDR3 is made up of 11 amino acids. Looked up from germline, CDR1 is GTSNPN and CDR2 is SVGIG (reference sequence). The CDR3 reads CAWRGTNEQYF. In DNA form, the CDR3 reads TGTGCCTGGAGGGGGACAAACGAGCAGTACTTC.

This chain joins TRBV7-2 and TRBJ1-5; 7 bases are shared with TRBD1. The CDR3 loop spans 14 amino acids. After removal of 4 bases from V and 5 bases from J, the junction contained 5 bases not matched to a gene. Germline V gene sequence: CDR1 SGHTA, CDR2 FQGNSA. CDR3 sequence (DNA): TGTGCCAGCAGCTCGACAGGGCGCCATCAGCCCCAGCATTTT. Protein product: CASSSTGRHQPQHF.

The chain uses TRBV4-3 and TRBJ1-1; D gene unclear. The CDR3 has 14 amino acids. Between the trimmed V and J ends, which lost 3 bases and 1 base, there was a span of 9 bases. From germline, CDR1 is LGHNA and CDR2 YSLEER. CDR3: CASSHLTPNTEAFF. CDR3 DNA: TGCGCCAGCAGCCATTTGACACCGAACACTGAAGCTTTCTTT.

V and J are TRBV27 and TRBJ2-1; 7 bases fit TRBD1. CDR1 MNHEY and CDR2 SMNVEV come from the germline V gene (reference sequence). This CDR3 is built from 15 residues. J was trimmed by 6 bases and V by 6 bases; bases with no gene match: 11. The CDR3 loop reads CASRNDRAYSNEQFF. The CDR3 DNA sequence: TGTGCCAGCAGAAACGACAGGGCCTACTCCAATGAGCAGTTCTTC.

The chain has TRBV5-4 and TRBJ2-3; 7 nucleotides agree with TRBD2. The CDR3 has 15 residues. Looked up from germline, CDR1 is SGHNT and CDR2 is YYREEE (reference sequence). The ends lost 5 bases at V and 1 base at J; junction bases unmatched: 7. CDR3: CASSPFAGGTDTQYF. The CDR3 nucleotides read TGTGCCAGCAGTCCCTTTGCGGGGGGCACAGATACGCAGTATTTT. Complete variable domain (other parts from reference TRBV5-4 and TRBJ2-3): ETGVTQSPTHLIKTRGQQVTLRCSSQSGHNTVSWYQQALGQGPQFIFQYYREEENGRGNFPPRFSGLQFPNYSSELNVNALELDDSALYLCASSPFAGGTDTQYFGPGTRLTVL.

This clone has a handful of counts. The chain is built from TRBV7-2 and TRBJ1-2; D is uncertain. The CDR3 extends over 14 amino acids. Germline values: CDR1 SGHTA, CDR2 FQGNSA. Trimming pared 5 bases from V and 1 base from J, leaving 11 bases between. The CDR3 loop is CASSTTTRNYGYTF. In DNA form, the CDR3 reads TGTGCCAGCAGCACAACGACACGTAACTATGGCTACACCTTC. Together with reference TRBV7-2 and TRBJ1-2, the CDR3 gives the full variable domain: GAGVSQSPSNKVTEKGKDVELRCDPISGHTALYWYRQSLGQGLEFLIYFQGNSAPDKSGLPSDRFSAERTGGSVSTLTIQRTQQEDSAVYLCASSTTTRNYGYTFGSGTRLTVV.

V is TRBV5-6 and J is TRBJ1-4; D remains ambiguous. The CDR3 is 14 amino acids. Trimming removed 0 bases at V and 8 bases at J, with 11 bases between. CDR1 is SGHDT, CDR2 YYEEEE, per germline. DNA for the CDR3: TGTGCCAGCAGCTTGGGGGCAGCGGGGGAAAAACTGTTTTTT. Its translation is CASSLGAAGEKLFF.

V gene TRBV2 combines with J gene TRBJ2-7; no clear D gene. V gave up 7 bases and J gave up 2 bases, with 15 bases separating them. There are 14 residues in the CDR3. CDR1 is SNHLY and CDR2 is FYNNEI in the germline V gene. The CDR3 is CASTPGTATYEQYF. As DNA, the CDR3 is TGTGCCAGCACCCCCGGAACAGCTACCTACGAGCAGTACTTC.

This chain connects TRBV5-1 to TRBJ1-2, with TRBD1 matching 9 bases. The CDR3 is 14 amino acids. With 4 bases clipped from V and 4 bases from J, the junction kept 5 bases outside the gene matches. Germline assignment: CDR1 SGHRS and CDR2 YFSETQ. The CDR3 region is CASSTGQGGYGYTF. DNA for the CDR3: TGCGCCAGCAGCACGGGACAGGGTGGCTATGGCTACACCTTC. The whole variable domain, filled in from reference TRBV5-1 and TRBJ1-2, reads KAGVTQTPRYLIKTRGQQVTLSCSPISGHRSVSWYQQTPGQGLQFLFEYFSETQRNKGNFPGRFSGRQFSNSRSEMNVSTLELGDSALYLCASSTGQGGYGYTFGSGTRLTVV.